What follows are 6 T cell receptor beta chains derived from one specimen sequenced in a study of Tregs in tolerant kidney transplant recipients. Using immunoSEQ multiplex PCR, the repertoire was profiled, and TCRdb retains in-frame clones only, with some absent. This sample carries fewer than 20,000 clones, about 61% of them seen once, and the ten largest clones take approximately 3%. Antigens of these TCRs are unknown. Sequenced material: Tregs from blood cultured with allogeneic cells. Receptor source: a human donor in good health.

The V gene is TRBV6-1, the J gene TRBJ1-2, with TRBD1 identical over 8 bases. The CDR3 extends over 16 amino acids. Germline-derived CDR1 and CDR2 are MNHNS and SASEGT. Losses at the gene ends were 2 bases for V and 8 bases for J; bases not matched to a gene: 13. CDR3 DNA sequence: TGTGCCAGCAGTGAACGGACAGGGTTGGTCTTTAGGGGCTACACCTTC. Residues: CASSERTGLVFRGYTF.

By share, this clone ranks as medium-sized. J is TRBJ2-5 and V is TRBV2; maybe TRBD2 (6 bases). Per the germline V gene, CDR1 is SNHLY and CDR2 is FYNNEI. Trimming stripped 3 bases from V and 4 bases from J, with 15 bases between. The CDR3 loop spans 15 amino acids. CDR3 DNA: TGTGCCAGCAGTGAGGAGAGGGTGGAGGGAGAGACCCAGTACTTC. Amino acid sequence: CASSEERVEGETQYF.

The chain recombines TRBV5-1 with TRBJ1-2; no clear D gene. This CDR3 spans 13 amino acids. From germline, CDR1 is SGHRS and CDR2 YFSETQ. V was shortened by 4 bases and J by 0 bases, with 7 bases between the two germline ends. CDR3 loop: CASSPDPNYGYTF. The CDR3 DNA reads TGCGCCAGCAGCCCTGACCCTAACTATGGCTACACCTTC.

V usage is TRBV7-6 and J usage is TRBJ1-2; 8 nucleotides line up with TRBD1. The V and J ends lost 0 bases and 8 bases, in that order; junction bases with no gene match: 8. This CDR3 is 15 amino acids long. The germline CDR1 and CDR2 sequences are SGHVS and FNYEAQ. This chain's CDR3 is CASSLAPGQVGGYTF. The CDR3 DNA follows: TGTGCCAGCAGCTTAGCGCCGGGACAGGTCGGGGGCTACACCTTC.

The genes are TRBV11-3 and TRBJ2-3, with 8 nucleotides matching TRBD2. V lost 1 base, J lost 4 bases, and 4 bases stayed unmatched. Germline CDR1 is SGHNT and CDR2 is YENEEA. The CDR3 spans 15 residues. The CDR3, as DNA: TGTGCCAGCAGCTTAGGGGGACTAGGGTCAGATACGCAGTATTTT. Translated: CASSLGGLGSDTQYF. Using reference TRBV11-3 and TRBJ2-3 for the parts outside the CDR3, the full variable domain is EAGVVQSPRYKIIEKKQPVAFWCNPISGHNTLYWYLQNLGQGPELLIRYENEEAVDDSQLPKDRFSAERLKGVDSTLKIQPAELGDSAVYLCASSLGGLGSDTQYFGPGTRLTVL.

The chain carries TRBV5-1 and TRBJ2-5; no clear D. Trimming stripped 0 bases from V and 1 base from J, with 4 bases between. The length of the CDR3 is 13 residues. Per the germline V gene, CDR1 is SGHRS and CDR2 is YFSETQ. DNA of the CDR3: TGCGCCAGCAGCTTGGGACTCCAAGAGACCCAGTACTTC. Its translation: CASSLGLQETQYF.